This T cell receptor (beta chain) derives from a study of neurological immune-mediated disorders. This clonotype showed up many times. The CDR3 runs 14 residues. Per the germline V gene, CDR1 is SGHRS and CDR2 is YFSETQ. Trimming took off 1 base at V and 2 bases at J, with 9 bases between the two ends. The sorted libraries took some 1.1 million CD4+ or CD8+ T cells. The authors produced cDNA by 5'RACE using 10-nucleotide random UMIs. TCRdb reanalysed the 5' RACE reads using MiXCR and keeps one entry per CDR3 protein. The table records around 30,000 distinct CDR3 sequences, approximately 4% of them present only once.

This TCR came from a woman aged 40 to 49 in good health. The chain is built from TRBV5-1 and TRBJ1-1, with no clear D. Sequencing used CD4+ T cells from blood. CDR3: CASSLNIGNTEAFF. DNA for the CDR3: TGCGCCAGCAGCTTGAATATAGGTAACACTGAAGCTTTCTTT.